A single sample is the source of the 26 T cell receptor beta chains below, sequenced in a study of cytomegalovirus exposure and HLA in healthy donors (dated by TCRdb to about 2017). Libraries were prepared through the immunoSEQ multiplex PCR assay. A mixture of 60 forward primers for TCR Vbeta segments and 13 reverse primers for TCR Jbeta segments was used in the multiplex PCR. In TCRdb, the immuneACCESS table is reduced to in-frame sequences with V and J assigned. These tables do not hold every clone; where another copy was compared, an unresolved V gene accounts for under half, and the others remain unexplained. Across this sample there are under 250,000 clones, with around 78% seen only once. Of the sample, about 1.9% falls within the top ten clones. Sequencing was done on a sample of PBMCs. The receptors shown here come from a man aged 25-45 years in good health and CMV-seronegative.

This clone was picked up a small number of times. The chain carries TRBV5-5 and TRBJ1-1; the match to TRBD1 covers 11 bases. Germline assignment: CDR1 SGHKS and CDR2 YYEKEE (reference sequence). Trimming took 4 bases from V and 5 from J; bases not matched to a gene: 4. There are 14 residues in the CDR3. CDR3 sequence: CASSRTGGPTEAFF. CDR3 DNA: TGTGCCAGCAGCAGGACAGGGGGCCCGACTGAAGCTTTCTTT.

V gene TRBV7-9 combines with J gene TRBJ1-1; 7 nucleotides align to TRBD1. CDR1 and CDR2 from the germline V gene are SEHNR and FQNEAQ (reference sequence). CDR3 length: 15 amino acids. Trimming cost V 5 bases and J 4 bases; bases outside gene matches: 10. CDR3 sequence (DNA): TGTGCCAGCAGCGCTTCAGCGACAGGGACCACTGAAGCTTTCTTT. Translated, it gives CASSASATGTTEAFF.

The chain links TRBV11-3 to TRBJ1-5; 7 nucleotides line up with TRBD1. Trimming cost V 5 bases and J 7 bases; bases outside gene matches: 8. In germline, CDR1 is SGHNT, CDR2 YENEEA. The CDR3 sequence is 14 residues long. The CDR3: CASSRRGQAQPQHF. CDR3 in DNA: TGTGCCAGCAGCCGGCGCGGACAGGCCCAGCCCCAGCATTTT. The complete variable domain, with remaining parts taken from reference TRBV11-3 and TRBJ1-5, reads EAGVVQSPRYKIIEKKQPVAFWCNPISGHNTLYWYLQNLGQGPELLIRYENEEAVDDSQLPKDRFSAERLKGVDSTLKIQPAELGDSAVYLCASSRRGQAQPQHFGDGTRLSIL.

The chain combines TRBV5-5 with TRBJ2-7; 7 bases align to TRBD1. Looked up from germline, CDR1 is SGHKS and CDR2 is YYEKEE (reference sequence). The CDR3 loop spans 16 amino acids. V was pared by 4 bases and J by 0 bases, with 10 bases of the junction left unmatched. CDR3 in DNA: TGTGCCAGCAGCATAAACCCACAGGGGTACTCCTACGAGCAGTACTTC. This encodes CASSINPQGYSYEQYF.

The V call is TRBV4-1, the J call TRBJ2-1; TRBD2 agrees at 9 bases. V trimming: 0 bases; J trimming: 3 bases; junction bases outside the gene matches: 9. CDR1 and CDR2 from the germline V gene are MGHRA and YSYEKL. The CDR3 loop spans 18 amino acids. The CDR3 reads CASSQDVAASGNYNEQFF. The CDR3 DNA reads TGCGCCAGCAGCCAAGATGTTGCGGCTAGCGGGAACTACAATGAGCAGTTCTTC.

The chain is built from TRBV5-1 and TRBJ2-5, with 16 positions matching TRBD2. This CDR3 has 16 amino acids. V trimming: 4 bases; J trimming: 5 bases; junction bases outside the gene matches: 5. Germline assignment: CDR1 SGHRS and CDR2 YFSETQ. The CDR3 protein is CASSLGLAGGRETQYF. CDR3 bases: TGCGCCAGCAGCCTGGGACTAGCGGGAGGGCGTGAGACCCAGTACTTC.

This chain connects TRBV19 to TRBJ2-5; 12 bases are shared with TRBD1. This CDR3 spans 15 amino acids. V was clipped by 4 bases and J by 7 bases; unmatched bases: 7. In germline, CDR1 is LNHDA, CDR2 SQIVND (reference sequence). The CDR3 is CASSTGTGGLGTQYF. The CDR3 bases are TGTGCCAGTAGTACCGGGACAGGGGGCTTAGGGACCCAGTACTTC.

In its sample, this clone was seen a few times. The gene calls are TRBV9 and TRBJ1-1, with D maybe TRBD1 (6 bases). CDR3 length: 13 residues. Germline V CDR1 and CDR2: SGDLS, YYNGEE. Deletions cut 3 bases from V and 4 bases from J, with 10 bases between. CDR3 bases: TGTGCCAGCAGCGATCCAGGGGTCACTGAAGCTTTCTTT. It codes for CASSDPGVTEAFF.

The chain uses TRBV18 and TRBJ2-5, with D unclear. V gave up 0 bases and J gave up 5 bases, with 10 bases separating them. The CDR3 is 14 amino acids. The germline CDR1 and CDR2 sequences are KGHSH and LQKENI. The CDR3 DNA reads as TGTGCCAGCTCACCACCTTCGGGTTCGGAGACCCAGTACTTC. Translated, it gives CASSPPSGSETQYF.

The gene calls are TRBV5-1 and TRBJ1-1; D is possibly TRBD1 (5 bases). There are 14 residues in the CDR3. V was trimmed by 0 bases and J by 1 base, leaving 7 bases between them. Germline V gene sequence: CDR1 SGHRS, CDR2 YFSETQ. As DNA, the CDR3 is TGCGCCAGCAGCTTGGTAGGGGCGAACACTGAAGCTTTCTTT. Translated: CASSLVGANTEAFF.

The chain recombines TRBV6-5 with TRBJ2-2, with a weak D call TRBD2 (5 bases). This CDR3 spans 14 amino acids. Germline CDR1 MNHEY, CDR2 SVGAGI. V was cut by 1 base and J by 3 bases, with 6 bases left in between. The CDR3 DNA sequence: TGTGCCAGCAGTTACTGGACTCACACCGGGGAGCTGTTTTTT. Protein: CASSYWTHTGELFF.

This clone has a handful of counts. The chain is built from TRBV6-4 and TRBJ2-1, with a tentative D call TRBD2 (5 bases). The germline V gene encodes CDR1 MRHNA and CDR2 SNTAGT. The V end was cut by 2 bases, the J end by 6 bases, with 14 bases between. The CDR3 is 15 amino acids. The CDR3 loop reads CASSDRAESVNEQFF. CDR3 sequence (DNA): TGTGCCAGCAGTGACCGAGCGGAGAGCGTCAATGAGCAGTTCTTC.

For the CDR3, the DNA is TGTGCCAGCACACAGCAAGAGACCCAGTACTTC. Amino acids: CASTQQETQYF. V usage is TRBV5-8 and J usage is TRBJ2-5; D is ambiguous. V lost 6 bases, J lost 2 bases, and 5 bases lay in between. The CDR3 contains 11 residues. Germline assignment: CDR1 SGHTS and CDR2 YDEGEE.

In DNA form, the CDR3 reads TGTGCCAGCAGCTTACCCCTCGGTACCAACTATGGCTACACCTTC. Translation: CASSLPLGTNYGYTF. This rearrangement joins TRBV7-9 to TRBJ1-2; D unclear. This CDR3 comprises 15 residues. Germline-derived CDR1 and CDR2 are SEHNR and FQNEAQ (reference sequence). The V gene lost 2 bases and the J gene lost 2 bases, with 12 bases spanning the gap.

The chain combines TRBV11-2 with TRBJ2-2, with 8 bases aligning to TRBD2. Unmatched junction bases numbered 9, after V lost 5 bases and J lost 1 base. CDR3 length: 17 amino acids. From germline, CDR1 is SGHAT and CDR2 FQNNGV. The CDR3, as DNA: TGTGCCAGCAGCAATTTTCCCGGGACTAGGAACACCGGGGAGCTGTTTTTT. Translated, it gives CASSNFPGTRNTGELFF.

Comments on this clone: The junction departs from germline at one end; a sequencing error may be responsible. The chain links TRBV4-2 to TRBJ1-1, with TRBD1 matching over 7 bases. This CDR3 spans 16 amino acids. CDR1 is LGHNA and CDR2 is YNFKEQ in the germline V gene. The CDR3 DNA sequence: TGTGCCAGCAGCCCCGACCCGGGACAGCTGAACGCTGAAGCTTTCTTT. This gives the protein CASSPDPGQLNAEAFF.

The chain joins TRBV25-1 to TRBJ1-1; D gene uncertain. Trimming cost V 6 bases and J 0 bases, with 8 bases left between them. This CDR3 is 13 amino acids long. The germline CDR1 and CDR2 sequences are MGHDK and SYGVNS. CDR3 amino acids: CASRRDMNTEAFF. The CDR3 coding sequence is TGTGCCAGCAGGAGGGATATGAACACTGAAGCTTTCTTT.

V is TRBV27 and J is TRBJ2-1; 9 bases are shared with TRBD2. With V trimmed by 4 bases and J by 3 bases, 4 bases remained unmatched. Germline loops: CDR1 MNHEY, CDR2 SMNVEV (reference sequence). The CDR3 runs 15 residues. CDR3 bases: TGTGCCAGCAGTTCCCGACTAGCGGTCTACAATGAGCAGTTCTTC. It translates to CASSSRLAVYNEQFF.

The chain's CDR3 is CASNSGQNYEQYF. The DNA of the CDR3 is TGTGCCAGCAACTCCGGACAAAACTACGAGCAGTACTTC. The gene calls are TRBV14 and TRBJ2-7; D perhaps matches TRBD1 (5 bases). The V end was cut by 7 bases, the J end by 3 bases, with 13 bases between. CDR1 and CDR2 from the germline V gene are SGHDN and FVKESK. The CDR3 totals 13 residues.

The V call is TRBV14, the J call TRBJ2-7, with D maybe TRBD1 (5 bases). Germline V gene lookup returns CDR1 SGHDN and CDR2 FVKESK. The CDR3 loop spans 15 amino acids. Between the trimmed V and J ends, which lost 5 bases and 5 bases, there was a span of 19 bases. The CDR3 DNA reads TGTGCCAGCAGCTTAACGCACGGACGCAGGGACGAGCAGTACTTC. Translated, it gives CASSLTHGRRDEQYF.

The gene calls are TRBV5-1 and TRBJ2-3; D perhaps matches TRBD1 (6 bases). The V end lost 1 base, the J end lost 1 base, and 10 bases lay between the germline ends. CDR1 and CDR2 from the germline V gene are SGHRS and YFSETQ. The CDR3 is made up of 15 amino acids. The CDR3 coding sequence is TGCGCCAGCAGCTTGCTGGGACACCGCACAGATACGCAGTATTTT. Protein: CASSLLGHRTDTQYF.

The V and J genes are TRBV7-9 and TRBJ2-7; TRBD2 aligns across 14 bases. Trimming removed 6 bases from V and 6 bases from J; junction bases left unmatched: 13. Germline V CDR1 and CDR2: SEHNR, FQNEAQ (reference sequence). The CDR3 is made up of 17 amino acids. CDR3 amino acids: CASRQPPTSGRASEQYF. CDR3 nucleotides: TGTGCCAGCAGACAACCGCCGACTAGCGGGAGGGCCTCCGAGCAGTACTTC.

This clone was recorded only once. The J gene is TRBJ2-5, the V gene TRBV30; D gene uncertain. Germline values: CDR1 GTSNPN, CDR2 SVGIG (reference sequence). V was pared by 3 bases and J by 2 bases, with 13 bases between. This CDR3 has 14 residues. CDR3 bases: TGTGCCTGGAGCAGGCACACACCACAAGAGACCCAGTACTTC. Translating it yields CAWSRHTPQETQYF.

The chain couples TRBV5-1 to TRBJ1-1; 8 positions agree with TRBD1. Trimming at V came to 2 bases and at J to 3 bases, leaving 6 bases not matched to a gene. This CDR3 is built from 15 residues. Germline CDR1 SGHRS, CDR2 YFSETQ. CDR3 nucleotide sequence: TGCGCCAGCAGCTTCAGGGGGCGCGTCGACACTGAAGCTTTCTTT. As protein: CASSFRGRVDTEAFF.

The V gene is TRBV13, the J gene TRBJ1-1, with 8 bases aligning to TRBD1. The CDR3 is 13 residues long. Germline CDR1 PRHDT, CDR2 FYEKMQ (reference sequence). The junction had 5 bases not matched to a gene; V was cut back by 6 bases and J by 5 bases. CDR3 amino acids: CASSHRGDTEAFF. CDR3 DNA: TGTGCCAGCAGTCACAGGGGGGATACTGAAGCTTTCTTT. The full variable domain, in which reference TRBV13 and TRBJ1-1 provide the parts outside the CDR3, is AAGVIQSPRHLIKEKRETATLKCYPIPRHDTVYWYQQGPGQDPQFLISFYEKMQSDKGSIPDRFSAQQFSDYHSELNMSSLELGDSALYFCASSHRGDTEAFFGQGTRLTVV.

The chain links TRBV7-6 to TRBJ1-5; possible D gene TRBD1, 5 bases. Germline values: CDR1 SGHVS, CDR2 FNYEAQ. V shed 3 bases and J shed 3 bases, with 18 bases lying between them. The CDR3 covers 17 residues. CDR3 sequence: CASSLSGDRGDNQPQHF. In DNA, the CDR3 is TGTGCCAGCAGCTTGAGCGGGGACCGGGGGGACAATCAGCCCCAGCATTTT.